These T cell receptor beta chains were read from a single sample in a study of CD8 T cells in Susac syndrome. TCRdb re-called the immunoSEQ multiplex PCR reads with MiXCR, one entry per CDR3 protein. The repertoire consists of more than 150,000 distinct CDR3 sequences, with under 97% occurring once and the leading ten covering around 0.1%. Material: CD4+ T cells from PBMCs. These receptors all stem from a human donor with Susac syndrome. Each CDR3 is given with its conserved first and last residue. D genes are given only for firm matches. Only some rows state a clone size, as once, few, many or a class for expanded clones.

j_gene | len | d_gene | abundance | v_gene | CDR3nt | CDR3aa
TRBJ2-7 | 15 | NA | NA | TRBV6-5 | TGTGCCAGCAGTTACGGGGCCGACCCGGAGTACGAGCAGTACTTC | CASSYGADPEYEQYF
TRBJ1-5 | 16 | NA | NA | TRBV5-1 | TGCGCCAGCAGCTCCACACAGTTCTATAGCAATCAGCCCCAGCATTTT | CASSSTQFYSNQPQHF
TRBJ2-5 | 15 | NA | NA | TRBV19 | TGTGCCAGTAGTATCGGCGGGACCCGGGCGGAGACCCAGTACTTC | CASSIGGTRAETQYF
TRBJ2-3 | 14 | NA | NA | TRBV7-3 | TGTGCCAGCAGCTCGACAGAATTCACAGATACGCAGTATTTT | CASSSTEFTDTQYF
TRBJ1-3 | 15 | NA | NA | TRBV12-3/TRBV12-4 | TGTGCCAGCAGTTACCTGGGACCAGTCGGAAACACCATATATTTT | CASSYLGPVGNTIYF
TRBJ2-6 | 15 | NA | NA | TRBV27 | TGTGCCAGCAGTACTCTGAGCTCTGGGGCCAACGTCCTGACTTTC | CASSTLSSGANVLTF
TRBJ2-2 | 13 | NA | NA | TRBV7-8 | TGTGCCAGCAGCTTACAGGGTTCCGGGGAGCTGTTTTTT | CASSLQGSGELFF
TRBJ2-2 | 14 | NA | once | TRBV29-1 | TGCAGCGTTTCAAGGGGTACGAACACCGGGGAGCTGTTTTTT | CSVSRGTNTGELFF
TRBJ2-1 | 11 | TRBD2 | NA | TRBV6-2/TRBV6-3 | TGTGCCAGCAGTTCTAGCGGAGAGCAGTTCTTC | CASSSSGEQFF
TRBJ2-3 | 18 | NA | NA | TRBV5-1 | TGCGCCAGCAGCTTGTGGAGCGGCACAAACGCGGGGTCAGATACGCAGTATTTT | CASSLWSGTNAGSDTQYF
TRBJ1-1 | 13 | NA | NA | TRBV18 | TGTGCCAGCTCACCGGGGGAGGACACTGAAGCTTTCTTT | CASSPGEDTEAFF
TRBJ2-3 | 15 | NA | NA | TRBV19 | TGTGCCAGTAGTATAATCGGGGCCTCCACAGATACGCAGTATTTT | CASSIIGASTDTQYF
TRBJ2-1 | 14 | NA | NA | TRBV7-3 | TGTGCCAGCAGCTTAAATATGGGTCACAATGAGCAGTTCTTC | CASSLNMGHNEQFF
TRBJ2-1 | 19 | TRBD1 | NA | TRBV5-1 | TGCGCCAGCAGCTTGGAAGGACAGGGGCTTGATTTGGCCTACAATGAGCAGTTCTTC | CASSLEGQGLDLAYNEQFF
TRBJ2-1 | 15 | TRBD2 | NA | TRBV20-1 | TGCAGTGCTAGAGTGGCGGGGGGCCTCTACAATGAGCAGTTCTTC | CSARVAGGLYNEQFF
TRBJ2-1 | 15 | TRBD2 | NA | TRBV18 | TGTGCCAGCTCTTCGATGCTAGCGGGGGAAAATGAGCAGTTCTTC | CASSSMLAGENEQFF
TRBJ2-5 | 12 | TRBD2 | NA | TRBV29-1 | TGCAGCGTTGGAACTAGCGTAAAGACCCAGTACTTC | CSVGTSVKTQYF
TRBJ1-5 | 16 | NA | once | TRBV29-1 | TGCAGCGACGAAGGGGGGAGGTCGGGCAGCAATCAGCCCCAGCATTTT | CSDEGGRSGSNQPQHF
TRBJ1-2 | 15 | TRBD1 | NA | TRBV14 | TGTGCCAGCAGCCAAGACCAGACAGGGTTCTATGGCTACACCTTC | CASSQDQTGFYGYTF
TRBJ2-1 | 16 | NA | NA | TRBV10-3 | TGTGCCATCAGTGAGTCAGGTGGCGGGGCCTACAATGAGCAGTTCTTC | CAISESGGGAYNEQFF
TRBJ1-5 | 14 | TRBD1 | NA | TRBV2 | TGTGCCAGCAGTAAAGGACAGGGTTATCAGCCCCAGCATTTT | CASSKGQGYQPQHF
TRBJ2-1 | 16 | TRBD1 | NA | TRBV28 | TGTGCCAGCAGTTTGTGGGGACAGGGAAAGGGCAATGAGCAGTTCTTC | CASSLWGQGKGNEQFF
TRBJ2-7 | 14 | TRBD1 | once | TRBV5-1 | TGCGCCAGCAGCCTACGGGACAGTTCCTACGAGCAGTACTTC | CASSLRDSSYEQYF
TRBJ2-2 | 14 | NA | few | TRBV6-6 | TGTGCCAGCAGTTTCAGCCTTAACACCGGGGAGCTGTTTTTT | CASSFSLNTGELFF
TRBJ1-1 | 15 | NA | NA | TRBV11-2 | TGTGCCAGCAGCTTAGTGGGACACAAGAACACTGAAGCTTTCTTT | CASSLVGHKNTEAFF
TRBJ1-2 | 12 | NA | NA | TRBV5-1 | TGCGCCAGCAGCACCAACGGGGAAGGCTACACCTTC | CASSTNGEGYTF
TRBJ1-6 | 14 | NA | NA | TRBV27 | TGTGCCAGCAGTCCACGGCCAGGGAATTCACCCCTCCACTTT | CASSPRPGNSPLHF
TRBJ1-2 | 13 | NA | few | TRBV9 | TGTGCCAGCAGCCCGGGAGTTAACTATGGCTACACCTTC | CASSPGVNYGYTF
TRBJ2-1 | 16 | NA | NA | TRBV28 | TGTGCCAGCAGTTCCGTCTACGGGGGACCCTACAATGAGCAGTTCTTC | CASSSVYGGPYNEQFF
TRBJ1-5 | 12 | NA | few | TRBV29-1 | TGCAGTGCCGGAACTGGCAATCAGCCCCAGCATTTT | CSAGTGNQPQHF
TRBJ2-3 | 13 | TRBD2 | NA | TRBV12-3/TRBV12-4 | TGTGCCAGCAGCAGGGGACTAGCGGTCACGCAGTATTTT | CASSRGLAVTQYF
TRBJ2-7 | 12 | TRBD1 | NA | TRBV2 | TGTGCCAGTCGGACAGGAGTCTACGAGCAGTACTTC | CASRTGVYEQYF
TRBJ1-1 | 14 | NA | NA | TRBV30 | TGTGCCTGGAACGAGGGCCTAATAAACACTGAAGCTTTCTTT | CAWNEGLINTEAFF
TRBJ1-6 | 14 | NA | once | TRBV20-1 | TGCAGTGCTGAACCTCGACAGAGTAATTCACCCCTCCACTTT | CSAEPRQSNSPLHF
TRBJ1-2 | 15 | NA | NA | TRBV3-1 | TGTGCCAGCAGCCACTTGGGCAGGGCGGACTATGGCTACACCTTC | CASSHLGRADYGYTF
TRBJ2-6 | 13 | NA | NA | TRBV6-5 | TGTGCCACAAAGGCCCCTGGGGCCAACGTCCTGACTTTC | CATKAPGANVLTF
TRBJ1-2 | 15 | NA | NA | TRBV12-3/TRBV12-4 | TGTGCCAGCAGTCTTGAGGGGGGAGGACCAAATGGCTACACCTTC | CASSLEGGGPNGYTF
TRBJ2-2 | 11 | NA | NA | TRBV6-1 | TGTGCCACCCAGCTAACCGGGGAGCTGTTTTTT | CATQLTGELFF
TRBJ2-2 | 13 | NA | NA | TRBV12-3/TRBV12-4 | TGTGCCAGCAGTCGCCTAAACACCGGGGAGCTGTTTTTT | CASSRLNTGELFF
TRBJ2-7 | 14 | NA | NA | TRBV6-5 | TGTGCCAGCAATAGAGGGGCTTCACGCGGCGAGCAGTACTTC | CASNRGASRGEQYF
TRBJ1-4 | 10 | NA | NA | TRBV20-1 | TGCAGTGCTGACGAGGGAAAACTGTTTTTT | CSADEGKLFF
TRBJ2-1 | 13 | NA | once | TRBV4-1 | TGCGCCAGCAGCCAAGCCTCATTAGGGGGGCGGTTCTTC | CASSQASLGGRFF
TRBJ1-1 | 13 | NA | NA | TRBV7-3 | TGTGCCAGCAGCTTAGCGTGGGGGACTGAAGCTTTCTTT | CASSLAWGTEAFF